This T cell receptor beta chain was profiled in a study of cytomegalovirus exposure and HLA in healthy donors. Study at large: For the approximately 400 genotyped donors, 75% to 90% fell within the Caucasian-associated ancestry cluster.

Germline CDR1 and CDR2: SGHRS and YFSETQ. The CDR3 is 13 residues long. The V segment lost 5 bases and the J segment 10 bases; nucleotides outside the gene matches: 8. The PCR had 60 Vbeta and 13 Jbeta primers. Sequenced by immunoSEQ multiplex PCR; TCRdb stores in-frame clones only, minus some. The sample includes fewer than 90,000 clones, about 74% of them seen just once. Sequenced: PBMCs. This chain links TRBV5-1 with TRBJ2-1; TRBD2 matches at 8 bases. The clonotype was recovered from a man aged 30 to 45 in good health and CMV-seronegative. CDR3 nucleotide sequence: TGCGCCAGCAGAGCTAGCGGGCCCACCGAGCAGTTCTTC. Translating gives CASRASGPTEQFF.